A single sample gave rise to the 12 T cell receptor beta chains below, sequenced in a study of brain T cells in children with intractable seizures. Assay: immunoSEQ multiplex PCR; the TCRdb copy retains only in-frame clones and omits some. The repertoire holds 78,000 or so clones, with under 95% as singletons. Sequencing was performed on peripheral blood, taken at surgery. The receptor source for this set is a girl aged 2-10 years with Rasmussen encephalitis and intractable seizures.

V usage is TRBV2 and J usage is TRBJ1-6; a weak D match, TRBD1 (5 bases). The germline V and J ends were trimmed by 4 bases and 2 bases, with 15 bases remaining between them. CDR1 is SNHLY, CDR2 FYNNEI, per germline. This CDR3 contains 17 residues. The CDR3 DNA is TGTGCCAGCAGTGGCACAGGTCCCACACCCTATAATTCACCCCTCCACTTT. This encodes CASSGTGPTPYNSPLHF.

The chain has TRBV28 and TRBJ1-5; D may be TRBD1 (6 bases). The CDR3 sequence is 12 residues long. The ends were cut back, 5 bases at V and 7 bases at J, with 9 bases in the middle. Germline CDR1 reads MDHEN; CDR2 reads SYDVKM. CDR3 nucleotides: TGTGCCAGCAGTGAACAGGGACAGCCCCAGCATTTT. It codes for CASSEQGQPQHF.

This chain uses TRBV19 with TRBJ1-3, with D unclear. CDR3 length: 15 residues. The V and J ends lost 7 bases and 0 bases respectively, with 13 bases between them. The germline gives CDR1 LNHDA, CDR2 SQIVND (reference sequence). The CDR3 DNA reads as TGTGCCAGTAATGCCGACCGCTACTCTGGAAACACCATATATTTT. The encoded protein is CASNADRYSGNTIYF.

Comment on this clone: In the same sample, other DNA sequences code for this CDR3. The J gene is TRBJ2-1, the V gene TRBV18, with D unresolved. This CDR3 is built from 12 residues. CDR1 is KGHSH, CDR2 LQKENI, per germline. V was shortened by 3 bases and J by 6 bases, with 6 bases between the two germline ends. The CDR3 bases are TGTGCCAGCTCACCCTCGGGCAATGAGCAGTTCTTC. It codes for CASSPSGNEQFF.

This chain joins TRBV7-2 and TRBJ2-6; 7 nucleotides align to TRBD2. Germline CDR1 is SGHTA and CDR2 is FQGNSA. The ends lost 4 bases at V and 4 bases at J; junction bases unmatched: 7. The CDR3 loop spans 16 amino acids. Here the CDR3 DNA reads TGTGCCAGCAGCTCTTGGGAGGGCTCCGGGGCCAACGTCCTGACTTTC. Protein: CASSSWEGSGANVLTF.

This chain links TRBV6-5 with TRBJ1-1; 7 bases are a match to TRBD1. After removal of 11 bases from V and 3 bases from J, the junction contained 9 bases not matched to a gene. Per the germline V gene, CDR1 is MNHEY and CDR2 is SVGAGI. The CDR3 is 13 amino acids. This chain's CDR3 is CAVLRGGDTEAFF. The CDR3 DNA is TGTGCCGTCCTCAGGGGGGGGGACACTGAAGCTTTCTTT.

The count of this clone is one. The chain recombines TRBV4-2 with TRBJ2-7, with 8 bases lining up with TRBD2. The V gene's germline CDR1 is LGHNA and CDR2 YNFKEQ. V lost 5 bases to trimming and J lost 2 bases; unmatched junction nucleotides: 5. There are 14 residues in the CDR3. Here the CDR3 DNA reads TGTGCCAGCAGCTCTACTAGCGGCGCCTACGAGCAGTACTTC. This gives the protein CASSSTSGAYEQYF.

The chain recombines TRBV19 with TRBJ1-6, with a possible D match to TRBD1 (5 bases). V lost 0 bases and J lost 8, with 11 bases in between. The CDR3 contains 15 residues. From germline, CDR1 is LNHDA and CDR2 SQIVND (reference sequence). The CDR3 region is CASSIEGVEDSPLHF. DNA for the CDR3: TGTGCCAGTAGTATAGAAGGGGTAGAGGATTCACCCCTCCACTTT.

This chain connects TRBV10-2 to TRBJ1-6; possibly TRBD1 for D (5 bases). The germline CDR1 and CDR2 sequences are WSHSY and SAAADI. This CDR3 comprises 15 residues. V shed 6 bases and J shed 8 bases, with 17 bases lying between them. The CDR3 nucleotides read TGCGCCAGCAGGGCTACAGGCATCGGCGATTCACCCCTCCACTTT. Encoded protein: CASRATGIGDSPLHF.

The V and J genes are TRBV10-1 and TRBJ1-3, with 8 nucleotides matching TRBD1. Trimming at V came to 5 bases and at J to 0 bases, leaving 12 bases not matched to a gene. The CDR3 extends over 18 amino acids. Germline V gene lookup returns CDR1 WNHNN and CDR2 SYGVQD (reference sequence). The CDR3 loop reads CASSPSFDRGGSGNTIYF. Here the CDR3 DNA reads TGCGCCAGCAGTCCTTCTTTCGACAGGGGAGGCTCTGGAAACACCATATATTTT.

The chain is built from TRBV28 and TRBJ1-5; no clear D gene. V gave up 3 bases and J gave up 0 bases, with 6 bases separating them. The CDR3 is 14 residues long. Germline V gives CDR1 MDHEN, CDR2 SYDVKM. CDR3 amino acids: CASSFLGSNQPQHF. DNA of the CDR3: TGTGCCAGCAGTTTCCTAGGTAGCAATCAGCCCCAGCATTTT. Filled out from reference TRBV28 and TRBJ1-5, the complete variable domain reads DVKVTQSSRYLVKRTGEKVFLECVQDMDHENMFWYRQDPGLGLRLIYFSYDVKMKEKGDIPEGYSVSREKKERFSLILESASTNQTSMYLCASSFLGSNQPQHFGDGTRLSIL.

The V call is TRBV6-1, the J call TRBJ1-5; D remains unclear. Germline CDR1 reads MNHNS; CDR2 reads SASEGT. The CDR3 covers 17 residues. V shed 2 bases and J shed 0 bases, with 14 bases lying between them. The CDR3 coding sequence is TGTGCCAGCAGTGAAAGGGATTCTTTGTATAGCAATCAGCCCCAGCATTTT. It is translated as CASSERDSLYSNQPQHF.